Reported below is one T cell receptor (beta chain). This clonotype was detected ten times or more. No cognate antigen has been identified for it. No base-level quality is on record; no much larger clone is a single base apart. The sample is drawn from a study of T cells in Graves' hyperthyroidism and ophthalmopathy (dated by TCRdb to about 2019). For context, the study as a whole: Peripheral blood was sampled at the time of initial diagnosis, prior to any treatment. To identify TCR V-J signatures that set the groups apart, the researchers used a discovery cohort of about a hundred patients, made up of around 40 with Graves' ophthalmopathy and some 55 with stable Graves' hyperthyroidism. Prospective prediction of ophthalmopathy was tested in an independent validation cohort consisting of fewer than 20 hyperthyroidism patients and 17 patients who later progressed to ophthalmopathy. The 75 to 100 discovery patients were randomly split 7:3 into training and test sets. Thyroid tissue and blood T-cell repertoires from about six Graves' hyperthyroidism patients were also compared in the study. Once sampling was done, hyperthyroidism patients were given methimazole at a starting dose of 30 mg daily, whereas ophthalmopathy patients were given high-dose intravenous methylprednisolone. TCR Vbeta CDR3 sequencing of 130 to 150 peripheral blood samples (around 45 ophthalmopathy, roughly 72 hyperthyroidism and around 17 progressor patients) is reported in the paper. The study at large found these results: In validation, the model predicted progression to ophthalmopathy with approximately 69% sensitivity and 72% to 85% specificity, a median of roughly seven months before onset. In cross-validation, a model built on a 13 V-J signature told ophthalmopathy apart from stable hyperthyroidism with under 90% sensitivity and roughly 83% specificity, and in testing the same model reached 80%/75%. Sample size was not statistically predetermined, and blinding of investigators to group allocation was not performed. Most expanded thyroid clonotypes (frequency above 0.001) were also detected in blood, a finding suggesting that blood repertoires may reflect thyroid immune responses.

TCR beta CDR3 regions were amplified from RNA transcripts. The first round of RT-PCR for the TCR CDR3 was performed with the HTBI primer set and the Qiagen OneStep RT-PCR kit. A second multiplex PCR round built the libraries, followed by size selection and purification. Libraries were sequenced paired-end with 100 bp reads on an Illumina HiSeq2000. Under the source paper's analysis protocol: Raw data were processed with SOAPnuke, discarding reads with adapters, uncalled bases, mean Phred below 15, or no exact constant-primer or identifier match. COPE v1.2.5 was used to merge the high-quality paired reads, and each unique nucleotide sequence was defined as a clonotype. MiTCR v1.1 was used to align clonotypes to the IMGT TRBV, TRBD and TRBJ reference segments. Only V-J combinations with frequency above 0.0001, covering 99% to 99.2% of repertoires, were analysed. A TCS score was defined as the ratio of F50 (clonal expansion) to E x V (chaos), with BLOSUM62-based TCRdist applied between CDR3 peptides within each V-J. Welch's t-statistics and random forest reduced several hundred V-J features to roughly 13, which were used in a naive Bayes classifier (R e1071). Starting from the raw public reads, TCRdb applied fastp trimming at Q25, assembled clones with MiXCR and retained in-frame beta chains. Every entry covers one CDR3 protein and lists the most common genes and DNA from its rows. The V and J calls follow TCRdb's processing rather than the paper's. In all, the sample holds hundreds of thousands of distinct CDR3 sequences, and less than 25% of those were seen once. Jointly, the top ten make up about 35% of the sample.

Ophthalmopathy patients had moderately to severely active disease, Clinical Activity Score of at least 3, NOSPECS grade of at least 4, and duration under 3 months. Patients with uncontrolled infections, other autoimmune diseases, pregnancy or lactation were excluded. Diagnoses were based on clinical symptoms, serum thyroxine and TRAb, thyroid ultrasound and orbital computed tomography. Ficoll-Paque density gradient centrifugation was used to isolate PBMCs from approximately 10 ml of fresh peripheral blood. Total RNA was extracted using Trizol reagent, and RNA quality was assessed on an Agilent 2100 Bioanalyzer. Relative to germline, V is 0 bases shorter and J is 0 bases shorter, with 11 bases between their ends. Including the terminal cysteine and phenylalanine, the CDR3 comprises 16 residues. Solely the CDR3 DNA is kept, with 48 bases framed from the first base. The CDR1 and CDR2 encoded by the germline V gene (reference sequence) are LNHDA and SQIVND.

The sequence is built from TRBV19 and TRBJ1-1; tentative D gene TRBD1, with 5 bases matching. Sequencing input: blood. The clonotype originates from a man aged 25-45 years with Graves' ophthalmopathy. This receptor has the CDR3 CASSIDLGGLNTEAFF. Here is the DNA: TGTGCCAGTAGTATAGATCTTGGGGGTCTGAACACTGAAGCTTTCTTT.